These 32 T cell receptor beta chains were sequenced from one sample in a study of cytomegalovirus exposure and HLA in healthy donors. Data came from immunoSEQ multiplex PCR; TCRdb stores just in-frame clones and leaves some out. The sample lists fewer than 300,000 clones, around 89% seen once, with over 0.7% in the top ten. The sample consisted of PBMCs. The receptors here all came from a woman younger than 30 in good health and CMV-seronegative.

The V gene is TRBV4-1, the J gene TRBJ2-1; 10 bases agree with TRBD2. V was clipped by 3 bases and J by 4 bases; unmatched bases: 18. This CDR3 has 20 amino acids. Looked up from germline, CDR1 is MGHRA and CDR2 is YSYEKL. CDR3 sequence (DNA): TGCGCCAGCAGCCATGAAGGGGGACTAGCGAGACGCTGGGGATACAATGAGCAGTTCTTC. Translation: CASSHEGGLARRWGYNEQFF.

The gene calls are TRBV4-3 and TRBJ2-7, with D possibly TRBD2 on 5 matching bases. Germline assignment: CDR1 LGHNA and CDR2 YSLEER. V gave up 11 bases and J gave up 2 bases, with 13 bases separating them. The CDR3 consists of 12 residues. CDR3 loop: CADRGEPYEQYF. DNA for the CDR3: TGCGCCGACCGGGGAGAACCCTACGAGCAGTACTTC.

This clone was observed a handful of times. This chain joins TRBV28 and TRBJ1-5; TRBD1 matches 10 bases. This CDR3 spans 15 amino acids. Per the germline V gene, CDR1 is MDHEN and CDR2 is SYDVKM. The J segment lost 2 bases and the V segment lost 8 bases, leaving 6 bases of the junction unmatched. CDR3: CASVSGTGGNQPQHF. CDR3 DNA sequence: TGTGCCAGCGTCTCCGGGACAGGGGGCAATCAGCCCCAGCATTTT.

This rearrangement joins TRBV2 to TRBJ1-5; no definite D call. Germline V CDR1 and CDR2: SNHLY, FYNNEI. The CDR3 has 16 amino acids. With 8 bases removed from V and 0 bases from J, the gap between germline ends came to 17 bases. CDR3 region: CASSSEGVLSNQPQHF. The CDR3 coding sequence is TGTGCCAGCTCCTCGGAGGGAGTACTTAGCAATCAGCCCCAGCATTTT.

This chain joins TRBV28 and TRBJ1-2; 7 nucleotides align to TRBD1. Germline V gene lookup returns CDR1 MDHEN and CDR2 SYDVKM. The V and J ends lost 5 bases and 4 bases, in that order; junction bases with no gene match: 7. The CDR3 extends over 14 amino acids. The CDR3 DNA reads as TGTGCCAGCAGTCCGCGACAGGGTGGCTATGGCTACACCTTC. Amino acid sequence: CASSPRQGGYGYTF.

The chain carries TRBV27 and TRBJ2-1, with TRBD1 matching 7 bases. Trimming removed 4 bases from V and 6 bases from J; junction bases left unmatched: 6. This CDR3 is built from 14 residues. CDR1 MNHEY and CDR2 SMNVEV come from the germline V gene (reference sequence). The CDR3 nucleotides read TGTGCCAGCAGTTCGAGGACAGGCCCCAATGAGCAGTTCTTC. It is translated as CASSSRTGPNEQFF.

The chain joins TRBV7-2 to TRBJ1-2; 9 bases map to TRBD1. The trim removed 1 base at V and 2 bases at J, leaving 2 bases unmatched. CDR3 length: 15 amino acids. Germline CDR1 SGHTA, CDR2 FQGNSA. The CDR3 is CASSLVGQGNYGYTF. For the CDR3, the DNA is TGTGCCAGCAGCTTAGTGGGACAGGGAAACTATGGCTACACCTTC.

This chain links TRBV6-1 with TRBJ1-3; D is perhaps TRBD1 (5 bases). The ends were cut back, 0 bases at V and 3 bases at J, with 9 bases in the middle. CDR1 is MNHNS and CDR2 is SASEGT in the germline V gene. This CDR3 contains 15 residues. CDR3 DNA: TGTGCCAGCAGTGAAGCCCCAGGGCTTGGAAACACCATATATTTT. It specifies CASSEAPGLGNTIYF.

Here the CDR3 reads CASSGGQAQETQYF. CDR3 bases: TGTGCCAGCAGTGGAGGACAGGCCCAAGAGACCCAGTACTTC. The V and J genes are TRBV25-1 and TRBJ2-5, with TRBD1 matching 7 bases. Unmatched junction bases numbered 3, after V lost 4 bases and J lost 1 base. The CDR3 is 14 residues long. CDR1 and CDR2 (germline): MGHDK, SYGVNS.

The CDR3 DNA sequence: TGTGCCAGCAGCTTTCAAGACAGGCAAGAGACCCAGTACTTC. Translation gives CASSFQDRQETQYF. The chain joins TRBV13 to TRBJ2-5; TRBD1 is a possible D gene (6 bases). Trimming cost V 3 bases and J 2 bases, with 10 bases left between them. CDR3 length: 14 amino acids. The germline gives CDR1 PRHDT, CDR2 FYEKMQ (reference sequence).

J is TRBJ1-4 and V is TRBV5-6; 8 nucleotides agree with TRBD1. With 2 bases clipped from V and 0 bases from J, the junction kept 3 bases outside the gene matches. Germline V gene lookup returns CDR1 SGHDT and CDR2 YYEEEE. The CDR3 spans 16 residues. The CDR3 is CASSFDRGATNEKLFF. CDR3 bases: TGTGCCAGCAGCTTTGACAGGGGAGCAACTAATGAAAAACTGTTTTTT.

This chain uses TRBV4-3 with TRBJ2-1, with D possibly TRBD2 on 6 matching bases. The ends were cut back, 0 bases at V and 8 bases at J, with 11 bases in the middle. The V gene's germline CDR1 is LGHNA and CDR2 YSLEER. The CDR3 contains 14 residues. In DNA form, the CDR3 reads TGCGCCAGCAGCCAAGATAGTAGCGGCGATGAGCAGTTCTTC. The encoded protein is CASSQDSSGDEQFF.

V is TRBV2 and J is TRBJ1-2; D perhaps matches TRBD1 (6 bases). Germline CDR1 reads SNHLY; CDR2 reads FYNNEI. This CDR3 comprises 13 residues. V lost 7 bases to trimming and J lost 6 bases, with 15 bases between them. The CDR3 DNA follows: TGTGCCAGCAATGACCGGACAGTTGATGGCTACACCTTC. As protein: CASNDRTVDGYTF. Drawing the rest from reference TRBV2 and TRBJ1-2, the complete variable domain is EPEVTQTPSHQVTQMGQEVILRCVPISNHLYFYWYRQILGQKVEFLVSFYNNEISEKSEIFDDQFSVERPDGSNFTLKIRSTKLEDSAMYFCASNDRTVDGYTFGSGTRLTVV.

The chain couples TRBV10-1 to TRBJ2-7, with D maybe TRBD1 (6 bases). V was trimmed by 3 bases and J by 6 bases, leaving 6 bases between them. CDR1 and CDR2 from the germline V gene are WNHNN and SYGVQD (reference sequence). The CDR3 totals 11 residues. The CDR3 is CASSDRGEQYF. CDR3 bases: TGCGCCAGCAGTGACAGGGGCGAGCAGTACTTC.

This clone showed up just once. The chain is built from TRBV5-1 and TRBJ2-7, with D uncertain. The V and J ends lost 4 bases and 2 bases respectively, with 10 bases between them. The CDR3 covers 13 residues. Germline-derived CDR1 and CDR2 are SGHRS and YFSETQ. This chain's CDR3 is CASSVTTAYEQYF. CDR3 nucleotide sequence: TGCGCCAGCAGCGTCACCACAGCCTACGAGCAGTACTTC.

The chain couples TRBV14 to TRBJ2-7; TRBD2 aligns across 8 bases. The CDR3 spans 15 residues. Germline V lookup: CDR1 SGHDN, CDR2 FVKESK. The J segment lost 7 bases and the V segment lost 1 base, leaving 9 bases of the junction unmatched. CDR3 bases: TGTGCCAGCAGCCAAGTAAGGGACCGGGGGGGAGAGCAGTACTTC. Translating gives CASSQVRDRGGEQYF.

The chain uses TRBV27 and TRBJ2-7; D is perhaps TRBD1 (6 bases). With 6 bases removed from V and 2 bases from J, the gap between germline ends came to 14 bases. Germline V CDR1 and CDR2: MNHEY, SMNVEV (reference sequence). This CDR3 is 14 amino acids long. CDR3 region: CASRTPGAAYEQYF. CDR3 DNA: TGTGCCAGCAGGACTCCAGGGGCGGCCTACGAGCAGTACTTC.

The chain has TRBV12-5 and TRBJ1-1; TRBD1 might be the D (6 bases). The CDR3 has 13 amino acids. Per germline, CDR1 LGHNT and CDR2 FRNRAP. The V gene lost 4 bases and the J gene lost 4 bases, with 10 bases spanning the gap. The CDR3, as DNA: TGTGCTAGTGGTTACAGGGAGGGCACTGAAGCTTTCTTT. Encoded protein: CASGYREGTEAFF.

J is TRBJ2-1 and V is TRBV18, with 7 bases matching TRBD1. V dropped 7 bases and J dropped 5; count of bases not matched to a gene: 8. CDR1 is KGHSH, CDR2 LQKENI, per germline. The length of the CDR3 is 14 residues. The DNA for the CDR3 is TGTGCCAGCTTGACAGGGTATAGGGACAATGAGCAGTTCTTC. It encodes CASLTGYRDNEQFF.

CDR3 sequence: CATGGLAGVEQYF. The CDR3, as DNA: TGTGCCACAGGGGGACTAGCGGGAGTCGAGCAGTACTTC. V is TRBV15 and J is TRBJ2-7; 14 positions match TRBD2. CDR1 LNHNV and CDR2 YYDKDF come from the germline V gene (reference sequence). V lost 9 bases, J lost 6 bases, and 4 bases stayed unmatched. The CDR3 spans 13 residues.

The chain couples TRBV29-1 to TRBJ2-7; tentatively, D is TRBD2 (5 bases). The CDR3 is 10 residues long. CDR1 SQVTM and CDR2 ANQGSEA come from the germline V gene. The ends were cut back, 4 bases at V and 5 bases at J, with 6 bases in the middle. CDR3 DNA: TGCAGCGTTGGAGGGAACGAGCAGTACTTC. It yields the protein CSVGGNEQYF.

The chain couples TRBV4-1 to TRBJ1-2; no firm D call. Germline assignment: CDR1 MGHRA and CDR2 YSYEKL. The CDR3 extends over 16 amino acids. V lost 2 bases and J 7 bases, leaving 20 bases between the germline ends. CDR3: CASSQPRSGGKGGYTF. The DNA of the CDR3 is TGCGCCAGCAGCCAACCACGATCGGGAGGGAAAGGTGGCTACACCTTC.

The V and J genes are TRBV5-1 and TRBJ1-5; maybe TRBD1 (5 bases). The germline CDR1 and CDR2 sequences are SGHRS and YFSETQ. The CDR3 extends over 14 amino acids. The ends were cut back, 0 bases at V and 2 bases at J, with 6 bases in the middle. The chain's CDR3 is CASSLAGGNQPQHF. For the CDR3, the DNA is TGCGCCAGCAGCTTGGCGGGGGGCAATCAGCCCCAGCATTTT.

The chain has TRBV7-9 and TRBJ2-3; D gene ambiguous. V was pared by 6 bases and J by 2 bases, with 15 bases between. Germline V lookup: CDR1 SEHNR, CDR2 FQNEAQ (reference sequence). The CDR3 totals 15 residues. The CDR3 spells CASSSKSVLTDTQYF. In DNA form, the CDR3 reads TGTGCCAGCAGTTCGAAAAGCGTCCTCACAGATACGCAGTATTTT.

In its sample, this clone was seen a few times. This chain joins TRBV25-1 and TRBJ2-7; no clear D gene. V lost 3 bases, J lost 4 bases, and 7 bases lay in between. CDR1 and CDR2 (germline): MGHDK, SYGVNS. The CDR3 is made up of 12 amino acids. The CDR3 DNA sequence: TGTGCCAGCAGTGACTCGTTTTACGAGCAGTACTTC. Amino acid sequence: CASSDSFYEQYF.

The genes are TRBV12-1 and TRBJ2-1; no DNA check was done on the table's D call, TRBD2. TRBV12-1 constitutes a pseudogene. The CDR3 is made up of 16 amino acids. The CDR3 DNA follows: TGTGCCAGCAGCCCAGAGACTAGCGGGAGATACAATGAGCAGTTCTTC. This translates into CASSPETSGRYNEQFF.

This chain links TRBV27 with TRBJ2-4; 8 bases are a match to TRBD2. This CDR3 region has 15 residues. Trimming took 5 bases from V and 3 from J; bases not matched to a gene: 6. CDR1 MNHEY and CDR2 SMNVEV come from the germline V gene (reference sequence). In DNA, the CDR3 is TGTGCCAGCAGTCTAGACGGGAGGGTCAAAAACATTCAGTACTTC. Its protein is CASSLDGRVKNIQYF.

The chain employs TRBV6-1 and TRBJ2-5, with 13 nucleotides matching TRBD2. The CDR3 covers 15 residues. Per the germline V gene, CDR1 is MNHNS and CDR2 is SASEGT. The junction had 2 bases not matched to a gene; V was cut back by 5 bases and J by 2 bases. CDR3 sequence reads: CASSWGLAGQETQYF. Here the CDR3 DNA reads TGTGCCAGCAGTTGGGGACTAGCGGGACAAGAGACCCAGTACTTC.

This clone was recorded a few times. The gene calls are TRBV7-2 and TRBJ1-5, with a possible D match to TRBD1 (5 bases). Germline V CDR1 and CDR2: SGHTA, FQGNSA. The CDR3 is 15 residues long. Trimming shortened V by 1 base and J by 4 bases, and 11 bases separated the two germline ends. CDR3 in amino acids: CASSLVSGQNQPQHF. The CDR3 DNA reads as TGTGCCAGCAGCTTAGTGTCAGGACAAAATCAGCCCCAGCATTTT. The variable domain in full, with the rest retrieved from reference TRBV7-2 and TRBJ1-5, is GAGVSQSPSNKVTEKGKDVELRCDPISGHTALYWYRQSLGQGLEFLIYFQGNSAPDKSGLPSDRFSAERTGGSVSTLTIQRTQQEDSAVYLCASSLVSGQNQPQHFGDGTRLSIL.

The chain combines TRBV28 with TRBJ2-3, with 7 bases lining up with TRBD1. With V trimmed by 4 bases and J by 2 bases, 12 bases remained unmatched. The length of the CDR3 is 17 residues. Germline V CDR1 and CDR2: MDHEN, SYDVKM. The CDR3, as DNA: TGTGCCAGCAGTTCCTCCCCCGGGACAGAAGACACAGATACGCAGTATTTT. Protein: CASSSSPGTEDTDTQYF. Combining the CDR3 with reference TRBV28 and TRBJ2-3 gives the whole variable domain DVKVTQSSRYLVKRTGEKVFLECVQDMDHENMFWYRQDPGLGLRLIYFSYDVKMKEKGDIPEGYSVSREKKERFSLILESASTNQTSMYLCASSSSPGTEDTDTQYFGPGTRLTVL.

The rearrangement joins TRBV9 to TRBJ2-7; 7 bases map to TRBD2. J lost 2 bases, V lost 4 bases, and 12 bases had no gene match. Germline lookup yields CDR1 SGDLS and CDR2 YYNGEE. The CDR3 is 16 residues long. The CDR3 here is CASSPQSSGYPYEQYF. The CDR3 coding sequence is TGTGCCAGCAGCCCCCAATCTAGCGGCTACCCCTACGAGCAGTACTTC.

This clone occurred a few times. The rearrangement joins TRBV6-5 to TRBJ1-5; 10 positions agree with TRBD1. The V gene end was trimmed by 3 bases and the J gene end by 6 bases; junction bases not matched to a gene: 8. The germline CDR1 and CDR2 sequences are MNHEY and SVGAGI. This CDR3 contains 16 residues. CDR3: CASSYPRDRGCQPQHF. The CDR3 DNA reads TGTGCCAGCAGTTATCCCCGGGACAGGGGTTGTCAGCCCCAGCATTTT.